The T cell receptor beta chain described here comes from a study of cytotoxic CD8 clonotypes in ibrutinib-treated CLL. Study results and limitations: Clonality, elevated at ibrutinib response, dropped back toward baseline at progression.

The CDR3 is made up of 13 amino acids. Trimming stripped 2 bases from V and 2 bases from J, with 9 bases between. The germline gives CDR1 GTSNPN, CDR2 SVGIG (reference sequence). About this clone itself: Its antigen is not identified.

Produced via immunoSEQ multiplex PCR; TCRdb's table is partial and in-frame only. The sample yields some 100,000 clones, 58% seen once. The TCR was taken from a human donor with chronic lymphocytic leukemia. Sequencing was performed on PBMCs, taken after 24 months of ibrutinib treatment. The rearrangement links TRBV30 to TRBJ1-1; no clear D. The CDR3 sequence is CAWSTTGNTEAFF. In DNA, the CDR3 is TGTGCCTGGAGTACGACTGGAAACACTGAAGCTTTCTTT.